This passage covers 30 T cell receptor beta chains from one sample sequenced in a study of blood T cell repertoires in COVID-19. Sequenced by immunoSEQ multiplex PCR; TCRdb stores in-frame clones only, minus some. The sample lists fewer than 80,000 clones, approximately 90% occurring once. The sample consisted of peripheral blood. These receptors came from a human donor in a cohort sampled during active COVID-19.

The chain uses TRBV30 and TRBJ1-6, with D unclear. The CDR3 loop spans 13 amino acids. Germline CDR1 GTSNPN, CDR2 SVGIG (reference sequence). Trimming stripped 8 bases from V and 0 bases from J, with 8 bases between. The CDR3 reads CARQSSYNSPLHF. The CDR3 nucleotides are TGTGCCAGACAAAGCTCCTATAATTCACCCCTCCACTTT.

The CDR3 here is CASRNPPTVEKLFF. For the CDR3, the DNA is TGTGCCAGCAGGAACCCACCTACAGTCGAAAAACTGTTTTTT. The V gene is TRBV2, the J gene TRBJ1-4; no reliable D call. V was cut by 6 bases and J by 8 bases, with 16 bases left in between. The germline CDR1 and CDR2 sequences are SNHLY and FYNNEI. This CDR3 has 14 amino acids.

The rearrangement uses TRBV2 and TRBJ2-4, with 10 bases matching TRBD2. The V and J ends lost 6 bases and 0 bases, in that order; junction bases with no gene match: 8. CDR1 is SNHLY and CDR2 is FYNNEI in the germline V gene. CDR3 size: 17 residues. CDR3 sequence reads: CASSASSGGLAKNIQYF. The CDR3 DNA reads TGTGCCAGCAGCGCTTCTAGCGGGGGCTTAGCCAAAAACATTCAGTACTTC.

The rearrangement uses TRBV5-1 and TRBJ2-7, with a weak D call TRBD1 (6 bases). Trimming left V 0 bases short and J 2 bases short, with 9 bases between. Germline loops: CDR1 SGHRS, CDR2 YFSETQ. CDR3 length equals 14 residues. CDR3 nucleotide sequence: TGCGCCAGCAGCTTGGTTGACAGGACCTACGAGCAGTACTTC. Translated: CASSLVDRTYEQYF.

This chain joins TRBV28 and TRBJ2-1, with 7 bases identical to TRBD1. CDR1 MDHEN and CDR2 SYDVKM come from the germline V gene. The CDR3 loop spans 18 amino acids. The junction had 15 bases not matched to a gene; V was cut back by 3 bases and J by 4 bases. CDR3 in amino acids: CASSFPLWGTAIYNEQFF. The CDR3, as DNA: TGTGCCAGCAGTTTCCCCCTTTGGGGGACAGCGATATACAATGAGCAGTTCTTC.

The chain joins TRBV4-2 to TRBJ1-5; a possible D gene is TRBD1 (5 bases). CDR3 size: 13 residues. V was trimmed by 2 bases and J by 7 bases, leaving 9 bases between them. The germline CDR1 and CDR2 sequences are LGHNA and YNFKEQ. CDR3 amino acids: CASSQRGDQPQHF. DNA of the CDR3: TGTGCCAGCAGCCAAAGGGGTGACCAGCCCCAGCATTTT.

V is TRBV19 and J is TRBJ1-1, with a weak D call TRBD1 (5 bases). Germline V lookup: CDR1 LNHDA, CDR2 SQIVND (reference sequence). V was clipped by 8 bases and J by 2 bases, with 18 bases between them. The CDR3 totals 15 residues. In DNA form, the CDR3 reads TGTGCCAGTTTGGGAGGGGTGGCCCATAACACTGAAGCTTTCTTT. Protein product: CASLGGVAHNTEAFF.

This chain uses TRBV6-5 with TRBJ2-1; D may be TRBD2 (5 bases). This CDR3 spans 15 amino acids. V dropped 8 bases and J dropped 1 base, with 15 bases sitting between them. Germline assignment: CDR1 MNHEY and CDR2 SVGAGI. The CDR3 DNA sequence: TGTGCCAGCCAGTTGGTACTAGGATCCTACAATGAGCAGTTCTTC. Its translation: CASQLVLGSYNEQFF.

The rearrangement links TRBV4-1 to TRBJ2-1; 7 positions match TRBD2. This CDR3 is 16 amino acids long. CDR1 and CDR2 from the germline V gene are MGHRA and YSYEKL. The V gene end was trimmed by 0 bases and the J gene end by 4 bases; junction bases not matched to a gene: 6. The CDR3 loop is CASSQDTGGAYNEQFF. The CDR3 DNA reads as TGCGCCAGCAGCCAAGATACGGGGGGAGCTTACAATGAGCAGTTCTTC.

The chain recombines TRBV29-1 with TRBJ1-2, with D possibly matching TRBD1 (6 bases). CDR1 and CDR2 (germline): SQVTM, ANQGSEA. The ends were cut back, 2 bases at V and 4 bases at J, with 17 bases in the middle. The CDR3 consists of 15 residues. CDR3 in amino acids: CSVEFKGGTGYGYTF. DNA of the CDR3: TGCAGCGTTGAATTCAAAGGGGGAACAGGCTATGGCTACACCTTC.

A few counts support this clone. V and J are TRBV18 and TRBJ2-1; 7 bases fit TRBD2. CDR1 KGHSH and CDR2 LQKENI come from the germline V gene. V lost 3 bases and J lost 0; bases outside the gene matches: 5. CDR3 length: 16 amino acids. CDR3 loop: CASSPSGPSSYNEQFF. CDR3 bases: TGTGCCAGCTCACCTAGCGGGCCGAGCTCCTACAATGAGCAGTTCTTC. Full variable domain (remainder filled in from reference TRBV18 and TRBJ2-1): NAGVMQNPRHLVRRRGQEARLRCSPMKGHSHVYWYRQLPEEGLKFMVYLQKENIIDESGMPKERFSAEFPKEGPSILRIQQVVRGDSAAYFCASSPSGPSSYNEQFFGPGTRLTVL.

V is TRBV2 and J is TRBJ1-6; 9 bases are shared with TRBD1. The CDR3 runs to 15 residues. V lost 6 bases to trimming and J lost 7 bases; unmatched junction nucleotides: 7. Germline lookup yields CDR1 SNHLY and CDR2 FYNNEI. The chain's CDR3 is CASRHRGRENSPLHF. The CDR3 bases are TGTGCCAGCAGGCACAGGGGGCGGGAGAATTCACCCCTCCACTTT. The variable domain in full, completed from reference TRBV2 and TRBJ1-6, reads EPEVTQTPSHQVTQMGQEVILRCVPISNHLYFYWYRQILGQKVEFLVSFYNNEISEKSEIFDDQFSVERPDGSNFTLKIRSTKLEDSAMYFCASRHRGRENSPLHFGNGTRLTVT.

The J gene is TRBJ2-1, the V gene TRBV6-5; 7 bases agree with TRBD2. Losses at the gene ends were 6 bases for V and 9 bases for J; bases not matched to a gene: 8. From germline, CDR1 is MNHEY and CDR2 SVGAGI. This CDR3 spans 13 amino acids. The CDR3 loop is CASSPTGRGEQFF. The CDR3 nucleotides read TGTGCCAGCAGCCCAACGGGGAGGGGTGAGCAGTTCTTC.

The V gene is TRBV5-1, the J gene TRBJ2-1; TRBD1 matches at 8 bases. The CDR3 is 15 residues long. Germline V gene data show CDR1 as SGHRS and CDR2 as YFSETQ. V dropped 4 bases and J dropped 3; count of bases not matched to a gene: 6. The CDR3 here is CASSPGQGYYNEQFF. Here the CDR3 DNA reads TGCGCCAGCAGCCCCGGACAGGGATACTACAATGAGCAGTTCTTC.

The CDR3 is CAIGGGQGDREAFF. The CDR3 nucleotides are TGTGCCATCGGAGGCGGACAGGGGGACCGCGAAGCTTTCTTT. This rearrangement joins TRBV10-3 to TRBJ1-1; the match to TRBD1 covers 10 bases. The CDR3 runs 14 residues. Trimming at V came to 8 bases and at J to 8 bases, leaving 11 bases not matched to a gene. Per germline, CDR1 ENHRY and CDR2 SYGVKD.

The rearrangement joins TRBV11-2 to TRBJ1-5; D remains unclear. V was shortened by 0 bases and J by 5 bases, with 11 bases between the two germline ends. Germline-derived CDR1 and CDR2 are SGHAT and FQNNGV. The CDR3 loop spans 15 amino acids. The CDR3 sequence: CASSLDSLRHQPQHF. CDR3 coding DNA: TGTGCCAGCAGCTTAGATAGTCTGCGGCATCAGCCCCAGCATTTT. Full variable domain (rest looked up from reference TRBV11-2 and TRBJ1-5): EAGVAQSPRYKIIEKRQSVAFWCNPISGHATLYWYQQILGQGPKLLIQFQNNGVVDDSQLPKDRFSAERLKGVDSTLKIQPAKLEDSAVYLCASSLDSLRHQPQHFGDGTRLSIL.

This clone was seen only once. Additional DNA sequences in this sample encode the identical CDR3. The V gene is TRBV18, the J gene TRBJ2-5, with 9 bases lining up with TRBD1. V was pared by 3 bases and J by 4 bases, with 3 bases of the junction left unmatched. Germline assignment: CDR1 KGHSH and CDR2 LQKENI. The CDR3 runs to 14 residues. The CDR3 DNA is TGTGCCAGCTCACCGGGACAGGGTCGAGAGACCCAGTACTTC. Translation gives CASSPGQGRETQYF.

The chain recombines TRBV15 with TRBJ1-1; unclear D gene. Deletions cut 1 base from V and 2 bases from J, with 14 bases between. The CDR3 has 16 residues. Germline V gene sequence: CDR1 LNHNV, CDR2 YYDKDF (reference sequence). The CDR3 protein is CATSRGVRQVNTEAFF. For the CDR3, the DNA is TGTGCCACCAGCAGAGGTGTGCGCCAGGTCAACACTGAAGCTTTCTTT. Full variable domain (outside the CDR3, taken from reference TRBV15 and TRBJ1-1): DAMVIQNPRYQVTQFGKPVTLSCSQTLNHNVMYWYQQKSSQAPKLLFHYYDKDFNNEADTPDNFQSRRPNTSFCFLDIRSPGLGDTAMYLCATSRGVRQVNTEAFFGQGTRLTVV.

The chain uses TRBV5-4 and TRBJ2-1, with 15 bases that match TRBD2. This CDR3 comprises 16 residues. V was clipped by 8 bases and J by 0 bases; unmatched bases: 3. Germline lookup yields CDR1 SGHNT and CDR2 YYREEE (reference sequence). The CDR3 nucleotides read TGTGCCAGTGGACTAGCGGGAGGGAGCTCCTACAATGAGCAGTTCTTC. Translated: CASGLAGGSSYNEQFF.

The chain is built from TRBV7-2 and TRBJ1-5, with 9 bases fitting TRBD1. Germline-derived CDR1 and CDR2 are SGHTA and FQGNSA. The length of the CDR3 is 14 residues. V trimming: 4 bases; J trimming: 2 bases; junction bases outside the gene matches: 0. The CDR3 DNA follows: TGTGCCAGCAGCTGGACAGGGGGCAATCAGCCCCAGCATTTT. It codes for CASSWTGGNQPQHF.

This chain uses TRBV5-5 with TRBJ2-5; the match to TRBD1 covers 9 bases. The germline V gene has CDR1 SGHKS and CDR2 YYEKEE (reference sequence). CDR3 length: 16 amino acids. J lost 2 bases, V lost 0 bases, and 5 bases had no gene match. Written as DNA, the CDR3 is TGTGCCAGCAGCTTGGGTGACAGGGGGAGGCAAGAGACCCAGTACTTC. It is translated as CASSLGDRGRQETQYF.

The chain joins TRBV5-1 to TRBJ2-5; 11 bases map to TRBD2. This CDR3 region has 15 residues. Germline V gene data show CDR1 as SGHRS and CDR2 as YFSETQ. Germline trimming cut 2 bases from V and 4 bases from J; bases unmatched to any gene: 4. CDR3 sequence (DNA): TGCGCCAGCAGCTTACACGGGACTAGCGGAGAGACCCAGTACTTC. It codes for CASSLHGTSGETQYF.

This chain uses TRBV7-9 with TRBJ2-7; maybe TRBD2 (7 bases). Trimming pared 6 bases from V and 6 bases from J, leaving 21 bases between. Germline-derived CDR1 and CDR2 are SEHNR and FQNEAQ (reference sequence). This CDR3 is 15 amino acids long. CDR3 nucleotide sequence: TGTGCCAGCAGTGGGTCGGGGGGCCCAAGGGGCGAGCAGTACTTC. Encoded protein: CASSGSGGPRGEQYF.

V usage is TRBV11-2 and J usage is TRBJ2-2; 7 nucleotides align to TRBD1. CDR3 length: 16 amino acids. Germline V gene data show CDR1 as SGHAT and CDR2 as FQNNGV. Trimming at V came to 5 bases and at J to 2 bases, leaving 8 bases not matched to a gene. CDR3 sequence (DNA): TGTGCCAGCAGCCCCAGAGGGGGCTTCAACACCGGGGAGCTGTTTTTT. It translates to CASSPRGGFNTGELFF.

The chain is built from TRBV13 and TRBJ2-4; a possible D gene is TRBD2 (5 bases). The V gene lost 1 base and the J gene lost 6 bases, with 7 bases spanning the gap. This CDR3 comprises 13 residues. CDR1 and CDR2 from the germline V gene are PRHDT and FYEKMQ (reference sequence). The CDR3 here is CASSLERSNIQYF. The CDR3 DNA is TGTGCCAGCAGCTTAGAGCGGTCAAACATTCAGTACTTC.

The chain is built from TRBV10-3 and TRBJ2-1; the D gene is possibly TRBD1 (5 bases). In germline, CDR1 is ENHRY, CDR2 SYGVKD. There are 19 residues in the CDR3. V gave up 2 bases and J gave up 2 bases, with 22 bases separating them. CDR3 region: CAISEQPPSPGLAYNEQFF. CDR3 nucleotide sequence: TGTGCCATCAGTGAGCAACCCCCCTCCCCAGGGTTAGCCTACAATGAGCAGTTCTTC.

This chain links TRBV6-1 with TRBJ1-1, with a tentative D call TRBD1 (5 bases). Per the germline V gene, CDR1 is MNHNS and CDR2 is SASEGT. Trimming shortened V by 3 bases and J by 4 bases, and 15 bases separated the two germline ends. CDR3 length: 15 amino acids. The CDR3 here is CASSEGQGWITEAFF. The CDR3, as DNA: TGTGCCAGCAGTGAGGGGCAGGGATGGATCACTGAAGCTTTCTTT.

The chain combines TRBV6-2 or TRBV6-3 with TRBJ2-5; 10 bases align to TRBD2. The CDR3 has 16 residues. V dropped 5 bases and J dropped 1; count of bases not matched to a gene: 7. Germline-derived CDR1 and CDR2 are MNHEY and SVGEGT. CDR3 sequence: CASSGEAGGSQETQYF. DNA for the CDR3: TGTGCCAGCAGTGGTGAAGCGGGGGGGTCCCAAGAGACCCAGTACTTC.

The chain links TRBV5-1 to TRBJ2-6; 7 nucleotides match TRBD1. Germline-derived CDR1 and CDR2 are SGHRS and YFSETQ. Trimming at V came to 4 bases and at J to 0 bases, leaving 4 bases not matched to a gene. The CDR3 has 16 residues. DNA of the CDR3: TGCGCCAGCAGCGAGGGACAGCCCTCTGGGGCCAACGTCCTGACTTTC. It encodes CASSEGQPSGANVLTF.

V usage is TRBV28 and J usage is TRBJ1-1; D possibly corresponds to TRBD1 (6 bases). Germline V gene data show CDR1 as MDHEN and CDR2 as SYDVKM. The CDR3 consists of 16 residues. Trimming shortened V by 1 base and J by 6 bases, and 18 bases separated the two germline ends. In DNA, the CDR3 is TGTGCCAGCAGTTTATTACGAGGGGGGGGATCCGCTGAAGCTTTCTTT. The encoded protein is CASSLLRGGGSAEAFF.